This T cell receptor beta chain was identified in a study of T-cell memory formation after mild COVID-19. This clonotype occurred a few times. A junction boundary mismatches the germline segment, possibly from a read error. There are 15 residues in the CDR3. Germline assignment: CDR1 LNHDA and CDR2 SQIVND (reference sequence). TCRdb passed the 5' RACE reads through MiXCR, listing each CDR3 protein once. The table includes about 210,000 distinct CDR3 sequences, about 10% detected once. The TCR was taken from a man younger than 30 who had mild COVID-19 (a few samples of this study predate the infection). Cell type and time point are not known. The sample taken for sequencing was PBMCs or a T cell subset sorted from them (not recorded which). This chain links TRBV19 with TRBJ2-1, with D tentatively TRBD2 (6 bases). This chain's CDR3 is CASCIYGGSYNEQFF. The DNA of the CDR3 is TGTGCCAGTTGTATTTACGGGGGATCCTACAATGAGCAGTTCTTC.